This T cell receptor (beta chain) comes out of a study of response to subunit inactivated influenza vaccine. TCRdb re-analysed the RT-PCR reads in MiXCR, keeping a single row per CDR3 protein. In the table there are 150,000 to 200,000 distinct CDR3 sequences, about an eighth of which are singletons. CDR1 DFQATT and CDR2 SNEGSKA come from the germline V gene (reference sequence). The CDR3 runs 16 residues. V lost 1 base and J lost 2, with 17 bases in between. This sample also belongs to another study, concerning T cells expressing NK-cell markers. From that paper: UMIs accompanied the 5'RACE template switching by which TCR beta cDNA was made. Anti-gamma-delta TCR antibody use in several experiments restricted sorting to alpha-beta TCR T cells. Whether expanded NKG2C+ T cell clones were HCMV specific stayed uncertain.

This sequence originates from a man in his fifties who received an inactivated influenza vaccine. This sample comprised CD8+ T cells sorted from PBMCs, obtained roughly 13 days after vaccination. The chain recombines TRBV20-1 with TRBJ2-5; D assignment may be TRBD1 or TRBD2 (5 bases each). The CDR3 bases are TGCAGTGCTAGAGTAATGCGGGTAGGGGATCAAGAGACCCAGTACTTC. Protein sequence: CSARVMRVGDQETQYF.